One T cell receptor (beta chain) is described in this entry. Per the authors' pipeline: For nucleated cells, counts were estimated from reference gene primer amplification. Clones were sequenced by immunoSEQ multiplex PCR, and TCRdb holds only the in-frame ones, with some missing. V, J and clone size are taken as reported in that table, and D and trimming were inferred from the DNA itself. The table shows under 70,000 clones, with roughly 78% occurring only once. These data belong to a study of blood T cell repertoires in COVID-19. On the study more broadly: The origin of the acute and convalescent COVID-19 samples was the United States, Italy and Spain. Sources were T cells, B-cell-depleted T cells, or PBMCs; the material itself was cDNA or gDNA.

V lost 4 bases to trimming and J lost 3 bases; unmatched junction nucleotides: 10. This CDR3 contains 15 residues. Germline lookup yields CDR1 SGHRS and CDR2 YFSETQ. Source material: peripheral blood. The gene calls are TRBV5-1 and TRBJ2-7, with 7 bases aligning to TRBD1. The source is a human donor in a cohort sampled during active COVID-19. The DNA for the CDR3 is TGCGCCAGCAGCCTCCAATCGACAGGGAACTACGAGCAGTACTTC. Translation: CASSLQSTGNYEQYF. The complete variable domain, with remaining parts taken from reference TRBV5-1 and TRBJ2-7, reads KAGVTQTPRYLIKTRGQQVTLSCSPISGHRSVSWYQQTPGQGLQFLFEYFSETQRNKGNFPGRFSGRQFSNSRSEMNVSTLELGDSALYLCASSLQSTGNYEQYFGPGTRLTVT.